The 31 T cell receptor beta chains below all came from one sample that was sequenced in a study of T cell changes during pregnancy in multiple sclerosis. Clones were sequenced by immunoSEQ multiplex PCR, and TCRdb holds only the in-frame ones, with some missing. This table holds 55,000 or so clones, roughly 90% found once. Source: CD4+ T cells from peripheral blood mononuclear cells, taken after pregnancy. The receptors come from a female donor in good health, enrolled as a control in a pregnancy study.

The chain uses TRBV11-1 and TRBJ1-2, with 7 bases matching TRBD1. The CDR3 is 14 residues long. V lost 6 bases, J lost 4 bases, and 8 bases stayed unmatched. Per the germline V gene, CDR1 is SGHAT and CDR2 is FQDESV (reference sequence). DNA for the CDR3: TGTGCCAGCAGTCTAGACAGGGCCGGCTATGGCTACACCTTC. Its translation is CASSLDRAGYGYTF.

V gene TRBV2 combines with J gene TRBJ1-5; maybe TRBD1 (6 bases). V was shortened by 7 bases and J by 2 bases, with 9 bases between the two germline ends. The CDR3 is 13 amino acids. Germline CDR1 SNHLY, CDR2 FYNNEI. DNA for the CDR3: TGTGCCAGCACAGGGGATGGCAATCAGCCCCAGCATTTT. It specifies CASTGDGNQPQHF.

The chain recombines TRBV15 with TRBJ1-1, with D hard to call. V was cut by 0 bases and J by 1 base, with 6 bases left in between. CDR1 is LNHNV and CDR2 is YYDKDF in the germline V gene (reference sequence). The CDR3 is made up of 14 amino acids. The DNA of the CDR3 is TGTGCCACCAGCAGAGACCAGAAGAACACTGAAGCTTTCTTT. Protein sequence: CATSRDQKNTEAFF.

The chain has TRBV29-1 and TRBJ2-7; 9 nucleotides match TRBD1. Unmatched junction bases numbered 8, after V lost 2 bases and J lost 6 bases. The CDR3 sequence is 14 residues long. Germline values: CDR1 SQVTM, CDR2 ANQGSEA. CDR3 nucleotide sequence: TGCAGCGTTGAATCTCGGACAGGGGCGGCCGAGCAGTACTTC. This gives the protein CSVESRTGAAEQYF.

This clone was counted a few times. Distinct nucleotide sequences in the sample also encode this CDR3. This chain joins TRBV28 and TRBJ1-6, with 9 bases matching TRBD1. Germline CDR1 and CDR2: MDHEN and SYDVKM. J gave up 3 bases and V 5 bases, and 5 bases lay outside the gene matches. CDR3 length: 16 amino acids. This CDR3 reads CASSAGTGLYNSPLHF. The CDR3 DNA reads TGTGCCAGCAGTGCCGGGACAGGGCTCTATAATTCACCCCTCCACTTT.

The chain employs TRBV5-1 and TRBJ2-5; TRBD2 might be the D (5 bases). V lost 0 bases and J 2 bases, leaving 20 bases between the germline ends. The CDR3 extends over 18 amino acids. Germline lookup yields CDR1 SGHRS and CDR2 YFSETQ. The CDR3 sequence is CASSLGAATASRQETQYF. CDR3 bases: TGCGCCAGCAGCTTGGGAGCGGCTACCGCCTCGAGGCAAGAGACCCAGTACTTC.

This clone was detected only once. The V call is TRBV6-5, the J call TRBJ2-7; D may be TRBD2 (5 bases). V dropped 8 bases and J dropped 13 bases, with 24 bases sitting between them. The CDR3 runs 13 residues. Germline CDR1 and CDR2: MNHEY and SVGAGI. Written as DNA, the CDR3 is TGTGCCAGCCACCCCCGGGAAAAGCGTGGTTTTTACTTC. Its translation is CASHPREKRGFYF.

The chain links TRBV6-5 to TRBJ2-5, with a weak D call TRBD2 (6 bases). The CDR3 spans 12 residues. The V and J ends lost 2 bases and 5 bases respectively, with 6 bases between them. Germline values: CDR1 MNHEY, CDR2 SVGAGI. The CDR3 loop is CASSYGRETQYF. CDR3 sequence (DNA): TGTGCCAGCAGTTACGGGAGGGAGACCCAGTACTTC.

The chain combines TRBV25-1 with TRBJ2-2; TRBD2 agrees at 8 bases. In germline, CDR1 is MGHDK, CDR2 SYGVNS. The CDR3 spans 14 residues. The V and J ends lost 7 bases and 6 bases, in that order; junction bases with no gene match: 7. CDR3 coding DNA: TGTGCCAGCAATGGCGGGGGGTCCCCCGGGGAGCTGTTTTTT. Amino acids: CASNGGGSPGELFF.

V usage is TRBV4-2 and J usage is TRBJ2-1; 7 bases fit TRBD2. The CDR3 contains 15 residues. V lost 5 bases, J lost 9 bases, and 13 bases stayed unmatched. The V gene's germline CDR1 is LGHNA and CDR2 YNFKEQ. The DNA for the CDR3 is TGTGCCAGCAGCAGAGGTAGTGGGGGGGTCGGTGAGCAGTTCTTC. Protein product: CASSRGSGGVGEQFF.

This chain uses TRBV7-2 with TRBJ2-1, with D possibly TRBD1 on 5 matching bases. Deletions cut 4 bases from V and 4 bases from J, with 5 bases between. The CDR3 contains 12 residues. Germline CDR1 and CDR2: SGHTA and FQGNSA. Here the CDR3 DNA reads TGTGCCAGCAGCTCAGGGTACAATGAGCAGTTCTTC. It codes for CASSSGYNEQFF.

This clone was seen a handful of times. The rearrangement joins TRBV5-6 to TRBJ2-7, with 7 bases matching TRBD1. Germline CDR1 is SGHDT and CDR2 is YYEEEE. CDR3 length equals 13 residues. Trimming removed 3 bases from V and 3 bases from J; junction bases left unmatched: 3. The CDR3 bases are TGTGCCAGCAGCTGGGACAGAGACTACGAGCAGTACTTC. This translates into CASSWDRDYEQYF.

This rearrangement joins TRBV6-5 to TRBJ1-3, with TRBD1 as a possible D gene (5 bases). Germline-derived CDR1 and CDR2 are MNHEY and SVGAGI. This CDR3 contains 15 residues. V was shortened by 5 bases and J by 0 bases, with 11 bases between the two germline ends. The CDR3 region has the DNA TGTGCCAGCAGTCCCGGGGGGAGCTCTGGAAACACCATATATTTT. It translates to CASSPGGSSGNTIYF.

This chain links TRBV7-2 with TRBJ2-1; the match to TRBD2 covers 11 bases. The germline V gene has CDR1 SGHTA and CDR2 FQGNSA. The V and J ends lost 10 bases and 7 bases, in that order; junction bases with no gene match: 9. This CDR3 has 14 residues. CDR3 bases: TGTGCCACCGCGAGGGGACTAGCGGTGAATGAGCAGTTCTTC. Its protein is CATARGLAVNEQFF. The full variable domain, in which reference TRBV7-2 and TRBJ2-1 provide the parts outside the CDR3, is GAGVSQSPSNKVTEKGKDVELRCDPISGHTALYWYRQSLGQGLEFLIYFQGNSAPDKSGLPSDRFSAERTGGSVSTLTIQRTQQEDSAVYLCATARGLAVNEQFFGPGTRLTVL.

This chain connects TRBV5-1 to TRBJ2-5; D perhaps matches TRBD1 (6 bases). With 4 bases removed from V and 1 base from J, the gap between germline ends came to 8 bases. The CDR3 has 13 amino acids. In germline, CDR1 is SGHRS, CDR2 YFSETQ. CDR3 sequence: CASSPQGQETQYF. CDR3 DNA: TGCGCCAGCAGCCCACAGGGCCAAGAGACCCAGTACTTC.

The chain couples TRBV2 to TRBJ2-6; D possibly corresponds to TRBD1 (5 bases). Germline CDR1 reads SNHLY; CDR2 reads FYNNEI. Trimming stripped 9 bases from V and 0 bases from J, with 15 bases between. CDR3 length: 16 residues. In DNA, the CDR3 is TGTGCCAGAGGGCCCAGGGCGATCTCTGGGGCCAACGTCCTGACTTTC. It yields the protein CARGPRAISGANVLTF.

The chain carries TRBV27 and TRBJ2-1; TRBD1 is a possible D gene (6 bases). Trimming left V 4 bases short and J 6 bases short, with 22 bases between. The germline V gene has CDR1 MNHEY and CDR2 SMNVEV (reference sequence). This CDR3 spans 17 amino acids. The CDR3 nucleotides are TGTGCCAGCAGTTCGTTACAGGGCGTCGGACCGGGCAATGAGCAGTTCTTC. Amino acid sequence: CASSSLQGVGPGNEQFF.

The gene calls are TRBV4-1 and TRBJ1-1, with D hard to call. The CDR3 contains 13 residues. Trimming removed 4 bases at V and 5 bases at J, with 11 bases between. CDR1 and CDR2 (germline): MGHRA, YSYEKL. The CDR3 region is CASSPRGETEAFF. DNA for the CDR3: TGCGCCAGCAGCCCCCGGGGAGAGACTGAAGCTTTCTTT.

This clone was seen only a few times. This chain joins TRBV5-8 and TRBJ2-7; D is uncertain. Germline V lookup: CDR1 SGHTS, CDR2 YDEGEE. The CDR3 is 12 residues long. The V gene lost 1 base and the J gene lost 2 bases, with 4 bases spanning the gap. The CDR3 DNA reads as TGTGCCAGCAGCTTGTCCACCTACGAGCAGTACTTC. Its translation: CASSLSTYEQYF.

The CDR3 sequence is CASSMGLMNTEAFF. The CDR3 DNA follows: TGTGCCAGTAGTATGGGACTTATGAACACTGAAGCTTTCTTT. The V and J genes are TRBV19 and TRBJ1-1; maybe TRBD1 (5 bases). Trimming took off 3 bases at V and 0 bases at J, with 8 bases between the two ends. This CDR3 is built from 14 residues. Germline lookup yields CDR1 LNHDA and CDR2 SQIVND (reference sequence).

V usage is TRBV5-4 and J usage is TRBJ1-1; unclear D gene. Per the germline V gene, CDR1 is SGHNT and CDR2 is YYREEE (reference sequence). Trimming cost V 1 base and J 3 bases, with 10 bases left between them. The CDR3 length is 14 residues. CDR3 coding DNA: TGTGCCAGCAGCTTGTATGTTCGAGACACTGAAGCTTTCTTT. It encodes CASSLYVRDTEAFF.

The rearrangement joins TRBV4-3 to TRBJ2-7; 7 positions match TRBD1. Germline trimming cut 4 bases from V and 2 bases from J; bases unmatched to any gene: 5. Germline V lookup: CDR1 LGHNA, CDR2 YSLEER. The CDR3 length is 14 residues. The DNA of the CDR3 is TGCGCCAGCAGCCTATCCGGGACAGCCTACGAGCAGTACTTC. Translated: CASSLSGTAYEQYF.

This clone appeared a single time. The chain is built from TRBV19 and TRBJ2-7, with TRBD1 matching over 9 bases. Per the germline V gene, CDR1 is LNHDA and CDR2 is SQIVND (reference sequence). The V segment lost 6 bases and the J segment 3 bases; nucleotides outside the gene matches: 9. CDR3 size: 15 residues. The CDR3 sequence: CASSPRGTGHYEQYF. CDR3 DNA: TGTGCCAGTAGCCCGAGGGGGACAGGGCACTACGAGCAGTACTTC.

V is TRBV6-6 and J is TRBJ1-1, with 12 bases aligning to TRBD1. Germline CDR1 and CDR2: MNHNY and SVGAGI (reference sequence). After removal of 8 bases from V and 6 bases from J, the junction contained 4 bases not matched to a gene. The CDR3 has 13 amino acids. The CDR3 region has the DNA TGTGCCAGCCCGGGACAGGGGGCCTCTGAAGCTTTCTTT. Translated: CASPGQGASEAFF.

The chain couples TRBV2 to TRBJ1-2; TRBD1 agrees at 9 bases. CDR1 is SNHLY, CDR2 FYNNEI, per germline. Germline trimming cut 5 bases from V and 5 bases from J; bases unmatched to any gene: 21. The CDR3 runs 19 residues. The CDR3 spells CASSPLGGQGRGKGYGYTF. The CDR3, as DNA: TGTGCCAGCAGTCCGCTTGGTGGACAGGGGAGGGGTAAAGGTTATGGCTACACCTTC. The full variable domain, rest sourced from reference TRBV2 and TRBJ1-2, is EPEVTQTPSHQVTQMGQEVILRCVPISNHLYFYWYRQILGQKVEFLVSFYNNEISEKSEIFDDQFSVERPDGSNFTLKIRSTKLEDSAMYFCASSPLGGQGRGKGYGYTFGSGTRLTVV.

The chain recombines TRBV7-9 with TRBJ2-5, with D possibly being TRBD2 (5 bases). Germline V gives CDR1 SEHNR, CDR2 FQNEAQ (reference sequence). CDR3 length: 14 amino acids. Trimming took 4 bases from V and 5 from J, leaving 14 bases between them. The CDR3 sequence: CASSSYDRRETQYF. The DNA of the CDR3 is TGTGCCAGCAGCTCCTACGACCGGAGGGAGACCCAGTACTTC.

This CDR3 is CASSQDQGRGLSEQYF. The CDR3 coding sequence is TGTGCCAGCAGCCAAGATCAGGGCAGGGGGCTAAGCGAGCAGTACTTC. The V gene is TRBV4-2, the J gene TRBJ2-7; 8 bases are a match to TRBD1. CDR3 length equals 16 residues. The V segment lost 0 bases and the J segment 6 bases; nucleotides outside the gene matches: 10. Germline V gene data show CDR1 as LGHNA and CDR2 as YNFKEQ.

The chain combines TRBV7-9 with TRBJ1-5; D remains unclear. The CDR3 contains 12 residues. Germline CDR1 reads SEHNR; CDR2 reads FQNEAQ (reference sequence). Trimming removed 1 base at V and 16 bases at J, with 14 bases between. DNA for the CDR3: TGTGCCAGCAGCTTAGACCACCAATCTAGACATTTT. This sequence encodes CASSLDHQSRHF. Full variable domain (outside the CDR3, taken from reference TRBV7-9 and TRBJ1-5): DTGVSQNPRHKITKRGQNVTFRCDPISEHNRLYWYRQTLGQGPEFLTYFQNEAQLEKSRLLSDRFSAERPKGSFSTLEIQRTEQGDSAMYLCASSLDHQSRHFGDGTRLSIL.

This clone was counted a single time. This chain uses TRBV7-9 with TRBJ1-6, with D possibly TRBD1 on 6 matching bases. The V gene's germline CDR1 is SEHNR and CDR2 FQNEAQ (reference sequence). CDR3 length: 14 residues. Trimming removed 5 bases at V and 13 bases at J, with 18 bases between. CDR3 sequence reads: CASSLDSRLGPLHF. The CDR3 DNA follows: TGTGCCAGCAGCCTGGACAGTCGGCTAGGGCCCCTCCACTTT.

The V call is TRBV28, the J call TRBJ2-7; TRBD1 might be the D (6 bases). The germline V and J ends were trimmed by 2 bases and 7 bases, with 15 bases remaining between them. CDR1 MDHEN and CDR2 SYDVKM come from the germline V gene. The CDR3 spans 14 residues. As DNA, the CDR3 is TGTGCCAGCAGTTTAGTACAGGGTGTGAGTGAGCAGTACTTC. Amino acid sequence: CASSLVQGVSEQYF.

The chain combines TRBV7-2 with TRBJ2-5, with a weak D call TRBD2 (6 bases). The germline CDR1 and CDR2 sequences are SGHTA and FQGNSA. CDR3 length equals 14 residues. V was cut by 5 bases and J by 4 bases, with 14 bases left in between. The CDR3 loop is CASSLGTPPETQYF. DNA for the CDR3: TGTGCCAGCAGCCTCGGGACTCCTCCAGAGACCCAGTACTTC.